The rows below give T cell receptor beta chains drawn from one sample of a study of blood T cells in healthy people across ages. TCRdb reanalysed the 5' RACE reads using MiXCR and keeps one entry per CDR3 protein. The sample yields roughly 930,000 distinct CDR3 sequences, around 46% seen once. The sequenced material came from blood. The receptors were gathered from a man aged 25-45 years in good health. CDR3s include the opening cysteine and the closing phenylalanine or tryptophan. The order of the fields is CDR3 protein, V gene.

CDR3: CASTSGTGRGGTEAFF
V: TRBV12-3/TRBV12-4

CDR3: CASIRTGLFSPLHF
V: TRBV28

CDR3: CASTDSSYNEQFF
V: TRBV12-3/TRBV12-4

CDR3: CASSVSRGADTQYF
V: TRBV9

CDR3: CASSLEPGLAGGPRNEQFF
V: TRBV7-2

CDR3: CASSYTGVQETQYF
V: TRBV6-2/TRBV6-3

CDR3: CSAPDGGGGYTF
V: TRBV20-1

CDR3: CASSLADGYGYTF
V: TRBV7-2

CDR3: CASSLFTTDTQYF
V: TRBV11-2

CDR3: CASRETGDNTDTQYF
V: TRBV28

CDR3: CASSEASAGELFF
V: TRBV2

CDR3: CASSYVPGVSSYNEQFF
V: TRBV6-6

CDR3: CASSFFDPETQYF
V: TRBV7-9

CDR3: CASSQDQSSGGDTQYF
V: TRBV4-1

CDR3: CASSTQDRSLYNEQFF
V: TRBV4-1

CDR3: CSAASRDGELFF
V: TRBV29-1

CDR3: CASTGDSGGRPIYEQYF
V: TRBV27

CDR3: CSVALAGDTDTQYF
V: TRBV29-1

CDR3: CSVGEREGTDTQYF
V: TRBV29-1

CDR3: CAISEGQNPNYGYTF
V: TRBV10-3

CDR3: CASSLGQGALGYTF
V: TRBV12-3/TRBV12-4

CDR3: CASSRPQGTGYGYTF
V: TRBV4-1

CDR3: CSAWGGEETQYF
V: TRBV20-1

CDR3: CSALRGEQFF
V: TRBV20-1

CDR3: CASSWQGAYNEQFF
V: TRBV28

CDR3: CASRTIGGTEAFF
V: TRBV6-2/TRBV6-3

CDR3: CASRLGTGGNEQYF
V: TRBV7-2

CDR3: CASSDLDEKLFF
V: TRBV6-8

CDR3: CANGNSNTGELFF
V: TRBV12-3/TRBV12-4

CDR3: CASSLGLDPDTQYF
V: TRBV2

CDR3: CASSLVGLGKNEQFF
V: TRBV7-2

CDR3: CASIAGPASYEQYF
V: TRBV7-8

CDR3: CASTSGGQPTSYEQYF
V: TRBV6-2/TRBV6-3

CDR3: CASSLRTGEDKDTQYF
V: TRBV7-9

CDR3: CAWSRLAVALGGDEQYF
V: TRBV30

CDR3: CASSQGPGREETQYF
V: TRBV4-1

CDR3: CASSLTADSNQPQHF
V: TRBV7-2

CDR3: CAISESSRGAGYTF
V: TRBV10-3

CDR3: CSARGGGNQPQHF
V: TRBV20-1

CDR3: CAWNSGGGYEQYF
V: TRBV30

CDR3: CASSNRDVSGYGYTF
V: TRBV6-2/TRBV6-3

CDR3: CSVPRRRAADTQYF
V: TRBV20-1

CDR3: CASSLAQDLSYEQYF
V: TRBV7-9

CDR3: CASSLDTPYGYTF
V: TRBV5-1

CDR3: CASREPLNTEAFF
V: TRBV12-3/TRBV12-4

CDR3: CASSQDFGTEDREVENIQYF
V: TRBV4-2

CDR3: CASSETGIYEQYF
V: TRBV25-1

CDR3: CASSSSQNIQYF
V: TRBV13

CDR3: CASSLVDDNYGYTF
V: TRBV7-2

CDR3: CASSPGPGETQYF
V: TRBV7-6

CDR3: CASSPGPPYNEQFF
V: TRBV12-3/TRBV12-4